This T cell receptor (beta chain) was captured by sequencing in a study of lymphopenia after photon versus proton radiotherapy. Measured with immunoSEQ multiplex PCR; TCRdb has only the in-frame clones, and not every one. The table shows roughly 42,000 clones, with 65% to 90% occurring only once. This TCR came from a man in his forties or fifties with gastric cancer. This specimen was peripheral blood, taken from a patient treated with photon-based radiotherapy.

The CDR3 coding sequence is TGTGCCAGCTCACCACGCGGGGGCTCACCCCTCCACTTT. Translating gives CASSPRGGSPLHF. This sequence joins TRBV18 and TRBJ1-6, with TRBD1 as a possible D gene (6 bases). This CDR3 has 13 amino acids. Trimming took off 1 base at V and 10 bases at J, with 8 bases between the two ends. Germline V gene sequence: CDR1 KGHSH, CDR2 LQKENI.